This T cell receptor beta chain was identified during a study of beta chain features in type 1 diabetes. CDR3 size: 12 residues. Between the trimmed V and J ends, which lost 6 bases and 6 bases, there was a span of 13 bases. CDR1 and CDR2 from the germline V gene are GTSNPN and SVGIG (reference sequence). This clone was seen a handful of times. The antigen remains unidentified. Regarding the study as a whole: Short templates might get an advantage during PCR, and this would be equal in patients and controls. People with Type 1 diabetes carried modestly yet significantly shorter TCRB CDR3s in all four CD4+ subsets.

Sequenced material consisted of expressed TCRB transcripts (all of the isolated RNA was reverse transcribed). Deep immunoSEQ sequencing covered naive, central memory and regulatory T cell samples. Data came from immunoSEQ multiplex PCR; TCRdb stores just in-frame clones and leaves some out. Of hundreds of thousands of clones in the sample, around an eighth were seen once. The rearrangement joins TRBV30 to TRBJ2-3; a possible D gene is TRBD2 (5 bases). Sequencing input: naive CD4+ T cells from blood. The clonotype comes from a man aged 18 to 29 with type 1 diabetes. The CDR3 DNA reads TGTGCCTGCCCCCGAGGGCTCGATACGCAGTATTTT. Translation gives CACPRGLDTQYF. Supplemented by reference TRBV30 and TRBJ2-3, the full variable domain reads SQTIHQWPATLVQPVGSPLSLECTVEGTSNPNLYWYRQAAGRGLQLLFYSVGIGQISSEVPQNLSASRPQDRQFILSSKKLLLSDSGFYLCACPRGLDTQYFGPGTRLTVL.